The sequence of this TCR beta chain was determined in a study of T-cell memory formation after mild COVID-19. Whole-study context: Largely, TCR clusters stayed within a single donor. General observations from the study: Among clones contracting day 15 to 85, CD4/CD8 was balanced, whereas later expanders leaned CD4+. Pre-infection memory contained some responding clones, which suggested that cross-reactive memory had joined. Mainly CM and EM harbored the contracting CD4+ clones; mainly EMRA harbored the CD8+ ones.

Details on this clonotype: Its antigen is currently unknown.

MiXCR was run by TCRdb on the 5' RACE reads, yielding one entry per CDR3 protein. The table shows roughly 380,000 distinct CDR3 sequences, with under 30% occurring only once. The clonotype originates from an adult woman who had mild COVID-19 (a few samples of this study predate the infection). Cell type and time point are not known. The source material was PBMCs or a T cell subset sorted from them (not recorded which).

This CDR3 reads CASSLTAGRDEQFF. Here the CDR3 DNA reads TGTGCCAGCAGCTTAACGGCAGGGCGGGATGAGCAGTTCTTC. The chain is built from TRBV7-3 and TRBJ2-1, with D perhaps being TRBD1 or TRBD2 (5 bases each). The CDR3 contains 14 residues. The V end lost 0 bases, the J end lost 8 bases, and 11 bases lay between the germline ends. Germline assignment: CDR1 SGHTA and CDR2 FQGTGA.